The 23 T cell receptor beta chains below all came from one sample that was sequenced in a study of spatial heterogeneity in lung cancer. TCRdb re-called the 5' RACE reads through MiXCR, storing one row per CDR3 protein. Seen here are 16,000 or so distinct CDR3 sequences, around 6.4% observed once, and the top ten hold around a tenth. Regarding time point: sample taken at primary tumor resection. Study conclusions and caveats: Counts that tracked tumor mutation counts were those of expanded intratumoral alpha and beta TCRs.

These receptors' antigens are unknown. Sequencing was performed on lung tumor tissue, taken at surgery. The receptors were sampled from a female donor with early-stage non-small cell lung cancer.

This clonotype showed up just a few times. This beta chain represents an off-target read in a library built for alpha chains; its size is of limited meaning. Here the CDR3 DNA reads TGTGCCATCAGTGAGTCGACTGAAGGTTACGGGGAGCTGTTTTTT. Amino acid sequence: CAISESTEGYGELFF. V is TRBV10-3 and J is TRBJ2-2; D unresolved. The CDR3 is made up of 15 amino acids. V was trimmed by 0 bases and J by 7 bases, leaving 12 bases between them. CDR1 is ENHRY, CDR2 SYGVKD, per germline.

This clonotype was observed at least ten times. This beta chain represents an off-target read in a library built for alpha chains; its size is of limited meaning. This rearrangement joins TRBV29-1 to TRBJ2-5; 10 bases agree with TRBD2. CDR1 and CDR2 from the germline V gene are SQVTM and ANQGSEA. The CDR3 consists of 13 residues. The ends lost 6 bases at V and 9 bases at J; junction bases unmatched: 10. The CDR3 nucleotides are TGCAGCGTGACGACTAGCGGGCCCTTGTCCCAGTACTTC. Protein product: CSVTTSGPLSQYF.

In regard to this clonotype: At one end, the junction sequence differs from germline, possibly due to a read error. The library was built for alpha chains, so this beta chain is an off-target read and its size means little. The chain has TRBV7-3 and TRBJ2-1; no reliable D call. Germline lookup yields CDR1 SGHTA and CDR2 FQGTGA. CDR3 length: 18 residues. The CDR3: CASSVTPTLSHPGNEQFF. CDR3 in DNA: TGTGCCAGCAGCGTAACCCCGACACTATCTCACCCCGGCAATGAGCAGTTCTTC.

Many counts were recorded for this clonotype. This beta chain is an off-target read within a library intended for alpha chains, so its frequency means little. The gene calls are TRBV10-3 and TRBJ1-1; TRBD1 might be the D (5 bases). This CDR3 has 11 residues. V was clipped by 11 bases and J by 4 bases, with 11 bases between them. Germline-derived CDR1 and CDR2 are ENHRY and SYGVKD. Here the CDR3 reads CAVRRGTEAFF. The CDR3 DNA is TGTGCCGTCCGGAGGGGCACTGAAGCTTTCTTT.

In this sample, this clonotype turned up a few times. This beta chain was picked up by a library intended for alpha chains and is off target, so its count carries little meaning. CDR3 in DNA: TGTGCCAGCAGCTCAGGACAGGGGTCCTACGAGCAGTACTTC. Protein sequence: CASSSGQGSYEQYF. This chain connects TRBV7-7 to TRBJ2-7; 9 positions match TRBD1. With V trimmed by 4 bases and J by 1 base, 2 bases remained unmatched. From germline, CDR1 is SSHAT and CDR2 FNYEAQ (reference sequence). This CDR3 contains 14 residues.

This clonotype has a count of ten or more. This beta chain came through as a stray read in a library set up for alpha chains, and its size says little. The V call is TRBV7-2, the J call TRBJ1-5; D is uncertain. The CDR3 runs 13 residues. V lost 3 bases to trimming and J lost 4 bases, with 7 bases between them. Germline-derived CDR1 and CDR2 are SGHTA and FQGNSA. CDR3 region: CASSFGVNQPQHF. CDR3 DNA sequence: TGTGCCAGCAGCTTTGGGGTTAATCAGCCCCAGCATTTT.

This clonotype came up many times. In a library made to pick up alpha chains, this beta chain is a stray read with a size that means little. The gene calls are TRBV20-1 and TRBJ1-5, with D possibly being TRBD1 (6 bases). Looked up from germline, CDR1 is DFQATT and CDR2 is SNEGSKA (reference sequence). CDR3 length: 13 amino acids. The V end lost 2 bases, the J end lost 3 bases, and 8 bases lay between the germline ends. The CDR3 sequence is CSARRQDNQPQHF. The CDR3 DNA reads TGCAGTGCTAGACGACAGGACAATCAGCCCCAGCATTTT.

Notes on this clonotype: This beta chain is off target for a library built for alpha chains, so its abundance means little. The chain carries TRBV6-1 and TRBJ1-1; unclear D gene. V was cut by 2 bases and J by 2 bases, with 6 bases left in between. The germline gives CDR1 MNHNS, CDR2 SASEGT. The length of the CDR3 is 13 residues. CDR3 in DNA: TGTGCCAGCAGTGAATACACAAACACTGAAGCTTTCTTT. It encodes CASSEYTNTEAFF.

This clonotype occurred many times. This beta chain is a stray sequence in a library constructed for alpha chains; its clone size is not meaningful. The chain combines TRBV20-1 with TRBJ2-5; 7 bases align to TRBD1. The germline gives CDR1 DFQATT, CDR2 SNEGSKA (reference sequence). V lost 2 bases, J lost 5 bases, and 5 bases stayed unmatched. The length of the CDR3 is 13 residues. The CDR3 DNA reads as TGCAGTGCTAGAACCGGCAGGGGGGAGACCCAGTACTTC. It codes for CSARTGRGETQYF.

This clonotype was found many times. Being off target in a library aimed at alpha chains, this beta chain has a size of little meaning. The chain links TRBV15 to TRBJ1-2; TRBD1 agrees at 7 bases. V gave up 4 bases and J gave up 5 bases; unmatched junction bases: 4. The germline gives CDR1 LNHNV, CDR2 YYDKDF (reference sequence). There are 13 residues in the CDR3. Here the CDR3 reads CATSIGGRYGYTF. In nucleotides, the CDR3 is TGTGCCACCAGCATAGGGGGCCGGTATGGCTACACCTTC.

This clonotype was found many times. This beta chain is a stray sequence in a library constructed for alpha chains; its clone size is not meaningful. V is TRBV28 and J is TRBJ2-2; D is unclear. The germline CDR1 and CDR2 sequences are MDHEN and SYDVKM. The CDR3 consists of 16 residues. V was clipped by 7 bases and J by 8 bases, with 23 bases between them. The CDR3 region is CASMAKSTAWRGELFF. Written as DNA, the CDR3 is TGTGCCAGCATGGCGAAATCAACCGCGTGGCGGGGGGAGCTGTTTTTT.

This clonotype was observed at least ten times. This beta chain is a stray read from a library made for alpha chains; its abundance is not meaningful. The chain links TRBV7-2 to TRBJ1-5; D ambiguous. The CDR3 runs 13 residues. Germline values: CDR1 SGHTA, CDR2 FQGNSA. V dropped 2 bases and J dropped 2 bases, with 4 bases sitting between them. The CDR3 spells CASSLQGNQPQHF. For the CDR3, the DNA is TGTGCCAGCAGCTTACAGGGCAATCAGCCCCAGCATTTT.

Within the sample, this clonotype is medium-sized. This beta chain came through as a stray read in a library set up for alpha chains, and its size says little. This chain connects TRBV2 to TRBJ2-5; a weak D match, TRBD2 (6 bases). CDR1 SNHLY and CDR2 FYNNEI come from the germline V gene. CDR3 size: 12 residues. Trimming left V 7 bases short and J 13 bases short, with 19 bases between. DNA of the CDR3: TGTGCCAGCATTTCAGGAGGGAGAAGCTCGTACTTC. Translated: CASISGGRSSYF.

About this clonotype: In a library made to pick up alpha chains, this beta chain is a stray read with a size that means little. The chain carries TRBV20-1 and TRBJ2-1; D is tentatively TRBD1 or TRBD2 (5 bases each). This CDR3 spans 15 amino acids. Trimming took 3 bases from V and 0 from J, leaving 12 bases between them. Germline V gene data show CDR1 as DFQATT and CDR2 as SNEGSKA (reference sequence). Here the CDR3 DNA reads TGCAGTGCTAGGAGGGGTAGTTCCTCCTACAATGAGCAGTTCTTC. It encodes CSARRGSSSYNEQFF.

A note on this clonotype: This beta chain was picked up by a library intended for alpha chains and is off target, so its count carries little meaning. This chain uses TRBV14 with TRBJ2-1; the D gene is possibly TRBD1 (6 bases). This CDR3 comprises 13 residues. V lost 2 bases and J lost 13, with 15 bases in between. Per germline, CDR1 SGHDN and CDR2 FVKESK. CDR3 amino acids: CASSQPIQGAQFF. The CDR3 DNA sequence: TGTGCCAGCAGCCAACCCATACAGGGTGCTCAGTTCTTC.

Regarding this clonotype: A library made for alpha chains picked up this beta chain off target, so its size means little. The chain joins TRBV11-2 to TRBJ1-1, with TRBD1 matching 8 bases. CDR1 is SGHAT, CDR2 FQNNGV, per germline. V was clipped by 5 bases and J by 9 bases; unmatched bases: 5. This CDR3 is 12 amino acids long. CDR3 in amino acids: CASSIGQGQAFF. For the CDR3, the DNA is TGTGCCAGCAGCATTGGACAGGGCCAAGCTTTCTTT.

This clonotype was detected many times. This beta chain is an off-target read within a library intended for alpha chains, so its frequency means little. The V gene is TRBV27, the J gene TRBJ2-7; D gene uncertain. Trimming shortened V by 2 bases and J by 2 bases, and 10 bases separated the two germline ends. The CDR3 is 14 residues long. Germline V gives CDR1 MNHEY, CDR2 SMNVEV (reference sequence). CDR3 amino acids: CASSLRNPTYEQYF. For the CDR3, the DNA is TGTGCCAGCAGTTTAAGGAACCCTACCTACGAGCAGTACTTC.

Sample share makes this clonotype medium-sized. The library was prepared for alpha chains; this beta chain is a stray read, so its frequency means little. The chain is built from TRBV29-1 and TRBJ1-1; D is ambiguous. Germline V gives CDR1 SQVTM, CDR2 ANQGSEA. The CDR3 consists of 11 residues. V was cut by 3 bases and J by 9 bases, with 11 bases left in between. The CDR3: CSVDWASKAFF. CDR3 nucleotide sequence: TGCAGCGTTGACTGGGCCAGCAAAGCTTTCTTT. Based on the CDR3 plus reference TRBV29-1 and TRBJ1-1, the full variable domain is SAVISQKPSRDICQRGTSLTIQCQVDSQVTMMFWYRQQPGQSLTLIATANQGSEATYESGFVIDKFPISRPNLTFSTLTVSNMSPEDSSIYLCSVDWASKAFFGQGTRLTVV.

This clonotype was counted at least ten times. A library made for alpha chains picked up this beta chain off target, so its size means little. The chain has TRBV28 and TRBJ1-5, with TRBD1 as a possible D gene (5 bases). Trimming took off 4 bases at V and 3 bases at J, with 16 bases between the two ends. The CDR3 sequence is 16 residues long. Germline loops: CDR1 MDHEN, CDR2 SYDVKM. The CDR3 DNA sequence: TGTGCCAGCAGTTCCCTTCTGCAGGGTGACAATCAGCCCCAGCATTTT. This codes for CASSSLLQGDNQPQHF. Based on the CDR3 plus reference TRBV28 and TRBJ1-5, the full variable domain is DVKVTQSSRYLVKRTGEKVFLECVQDMDHENMFWYRQDPGLGLRLIYFSYDVKMKEKGDIPEGYSVSREKKERFSLILESASTNQTSMYLCASSSLLQGDNQPQHFGDGTRLSIL.

In its sample, this clonotype was seen many times. This beta chain lies outside the target of a library built for alpha chains; its clone size means little. The chain has TRBV29-1 and TRBJ2-1, with 9 nucleotides matching TRBD2. V dropped 2 bases and J dropped 7; count of bases not matched to a gene: 9. The germline V gene encodes CDR1 SQVTM and CDR2 ANQGSEA. The CDR3 is 15 amino acids. The CDR3 sequence: CSVESASGNLNEQFF. CDR3 bases: TGCAGCGTTGAAAGCGCTAGCGGGAATTTGAATGAGCAGTTCTTC.

This clonotype was observed a handful of times. This beta chain slipped into a library made for alpha chains as a stray read, so its size is not meaningful. The V and J genes are TRBV30 and TRBJ1-6; 9 nucleotides agree with TRBD1. With 5 bases clipped from V and 8 bases from J, the junction kept 7 bases outside the gene matches. The germline V gene encodes CDR1 GTSNPN and CDR2 SVGIG (reference sequence). The CDR3 runs to 14 residues. In nucleotides, the CDR3 is TGTGCCTGGCGTTGGCGGACAGGGGATTCACCCCTCCACTTT. Amino acid sequence: CAWRWRTGDSPLHF.

This clonotype has at least ten counts. Within a library made for alpha chains, this beta chain is off target, and its count is uninformative. The CDR3 nucleotides are TGCAGTGCTCGGGGGGCAGGGCAGATTGATGAGCAGTTCTTC. Translating gives CSARGAGQIDEQFF. The chain carries TRBV20-1 and TRBJ2-1; D perhaps matches TRBD2 (7 bases). The CDR3 loop spans 14 amino acids. The V gene's germline CDR1 is DFQATT and CDR2 SNEGSKA (reference sequence). V was cut by 5 bases and J by 8 bases, with 19 bases left in between.

This clonotype was observed at least ten times. This beta chain is a stray sequence in a library constructed for alpha chains; its clone size is not meaningful. The J gene is TRBJ1-5, the V gene TRBV25-1; 8 bases fit TRBD1. The CDR3 contains 14 residues. From germline, CDR1 is MGHDK and CDR2 SYGVNS. Losses at the gene ends were 6 bases for V and 5 bases for J; bases not matched to a gene: 6. The DNA of the CDR3 is TGTGCCAGCAGCCACAGGGGGAAGGATCAGCCCCAGCATTTT. As protein: CASSHRGKDQPQHF.